The 7 T cell receptor beta chains presented below share a single source sample, sequenced in a study of hypomethylating agent response in myelodysplastic syndrome. This table comes from immunoSEQ multiplex PCR, and its TCRdb copy is limited to in-frame clones, with some not included. The sample has about 6,000 clones; roughly 80% are singletons. The specimen comprised bone marrow, sampled before or after starting hypomethylating agent treatment for myelodysplastic syndrome (not recorded which). These receptors were collected from a human donor with myelodysplastic syndrome.

This rearrangement joins TRBV2 to TRBJ1-5, with 9 bases that match TRBD1. J lost 5 bases, V lost 5 bases, and 7 bases had no gene match. The CDR3 consists of 15 residues. Germline loops: CDR1 SNHLY, CDR2 FYNNEI. CDR3 sequence: CASSSGTGWDQPQHF. The DNA for the CDR3 is TGTGCCAGCAGTTCCGGGACAGGGTGGGATCAGCCCCAGCATTTT.

V and J are TRBV7-2 and TRBJ2-1; D tentatively reads TRBD1 or TRBD2 (6 bases each). The germline V gene has CDR1 SGHTA and CDR2 FQGNSA. The CDR3 sequence is 15 residues long. V was trimmed by 5 bases and J by 2 bases, leaving 13 bases between them. The CDR3, as DNA: TGTGCCAGCAGCCGCCTAGGGGGGACCTACAATGAGCAGTTCTTC. Its protein product is CASSRLGGTYNEQFF.

V and J are TRBV10-3 and TRBJ2-7; possibly TRBD2 for D (5 bases). Germline V gene data show CDR1 as ENHRY and CDR2 as SYGVKD. This CDR3 has 16 amino acids. V lost 3 bases and J 0 bases, leaving 15 bases between the germline ends. In nucleotides, the CDR3 is TGTGCCATCAGTGACCCAACGGATCGGGGCTCCTACGAGCAGTACTTC. Amino acid sequence: CAISDPTDRGSYEQYF.

This clone was seen a few times. The V gene is TRBV7-2, the J gene TRBJ1-5; weak D call: TRBD1 (6 bases). Trimming removed 4 bases from V and 5 bases from J, with 15 bases in between. CDR1 and CDR2 (germline): SGHTA, FQGNSA. This CDR3 contains 15 residues. As DNA, the CDR3 is TGTGCCAGCAGCTCCATAGAGGCAGGGGATCAGCCCCAGCATTTT. Protein sequence: CASSSIEAGDQPQHF.

This clone was detected once. The genes are TRBV11-2 and TRBJ2-2; the match to TRBD1 covers 10 bases. Germline CDR1 and CDR2: SGHAT and FQNNGV. Trimming at V came to 4 bases and at J to 6 bases, leaving 8 bases not matched to a gene. This CDR3 has 16 residues. This CDR3 reads CASSSGQGLIAGELFF. DNA for the CDR3: TGTGCCAGCAGCTCGGGACAGGGGCTGATAGCCGGGGAGCTGTTTTTT.

The DNA for the CDR3 is TGTGCCAGCAGCGCCCGTCGTGATCAGCCCCAGCATTTT. Protein: CASSARRDQPQHF. The rearrangement links TRBV7-9 to TRBJ1-5, with D unclear. The V end was cut by 5 bases, the J end by 5 bases, with 10 bases between. From germline, CDR1 is SEHNR and CDR2 FQNEAQ (reference sequence). The CDR3 runs to 13 residues.

This clone was counted once. The chain has TRBV27 and TRBJ2-7; 9 nucleotides match TRBD1. From germline, CDR1 is MNHEY and CDR2 SMNVEV (reference sequence). V gave up 3 bases and J gave up 3 bases; unmatched junction bases: 6. This CDR3 is 15 amino acids long. The CDR3 spells CASSFIMGQGYEQYF. CDR3 nucleotides: TGTGCCAGCAGTTTCATCATGGGACAGGGCTACGAGCAGTACTTC.